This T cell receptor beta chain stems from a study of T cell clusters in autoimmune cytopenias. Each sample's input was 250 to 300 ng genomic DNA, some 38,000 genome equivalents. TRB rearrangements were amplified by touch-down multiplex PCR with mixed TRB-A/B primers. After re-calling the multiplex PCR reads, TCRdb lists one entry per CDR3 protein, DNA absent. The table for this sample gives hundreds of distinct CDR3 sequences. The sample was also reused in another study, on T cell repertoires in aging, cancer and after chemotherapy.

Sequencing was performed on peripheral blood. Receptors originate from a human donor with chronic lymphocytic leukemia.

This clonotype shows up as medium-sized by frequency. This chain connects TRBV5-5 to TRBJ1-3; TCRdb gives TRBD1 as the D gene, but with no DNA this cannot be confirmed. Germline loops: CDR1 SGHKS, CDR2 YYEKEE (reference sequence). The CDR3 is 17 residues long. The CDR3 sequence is CASSLGRYGGLGNTIYF.